What follows are 22 T cell receptor beta chains derived from one specimen sequenced in a study of cytomegalovirus exposure and HLA in healthy donors. Researchers ran the PCR with 60 Vbeta and 13 Jbeta primers. TCRdb's copy holds only in-frame clones and misses some; the assay was immunoSEQ multiplex PCR. The sample includes about 190,000 clones, almost 85% of them seen just once. Sequenced sample: PBMCs. Receptor source: a boy between 10 and 17 years old in good health and CMV-seronegative.

The chain carries TRBV7-6 and TRBJ1-5; no definite D call. V lost 3 bases to trimming and J lost 3 bases, with 3 bases between them. CDR1 is SGHVS and CDR2 is FNYEAQ in the germline V gene. This CDR3 region has 12 residues. CDR3 amino acids: CASSFFNQPQHF. CDR3 coding DNA: TGTGCCAGCAGCTTCTTCAATCAGCCCCAGCATTTT.

This chain joins TRBV30 and TRBJ2-1, with TRBD2 identical over 12 bases. CDR3 length: 14 residues. J was trimmed by 8 bases and V by 3 bases; bases with no gene match: 5. Germline CDR1 reads GTSNPN; CDR2 reads SVGIG (reference sequence). CDR3 in amino acids: CAWRPSGRGHEQFF. The CDR3 DNA sequence: TGTGCCTGGAGACCTAGCGGGAGGGGACATGAGCAGTTCTTC.

The chain carries TRBV7-9 and TRBJ2-7; 7 nucleotides line up with TRBD1. Losses at the gene ends were 5 bases for V and 4 bases for J; bases not matched to a gene: 5. The CDR3 extends over 13 amino acids. The germline gives CDR1 SEHNR, CDR2 FQNEAQ (reference sequence). CDR3 DNA: TGTGCCAGCAGCCCCCGGGACAGATACGAGCAGTACTTC. Amino acid sequence: CASSPRDRYEQYF.

The chain couples TRBV7-8 to TRBJ1-3; unclear D gene. Trimming removed 3 bases from V and 3 bases from J, with 6 bases in between. Looked up from germline, CDR1 is SGHVS and CDR2 is FQNEAQ. The CDR3 totals 13 residues. The CDR3 sequence is CASSFGIGNTIYF. In DNA, the CDR3 is TGTGCCAGCAGCTTCGGGATTGGAAACACCATATATTTT.

The V gene is TRBV6-6, the J gene TRBJ2-5; D possibly corresponds to TRBD1 (6 bases). The last part of the DNA fits TRBJ2-7 better; the J call may be wrong. This CDR3 has 14 residues. Germline-derived CDR1 and CDR2 are MNHNY and SVGAGI (reference sequence). The CDR3 coding sequence is TGTGCCTGCGGGCGGCAGGGGTTCTCCTACGAGCAGTACTTC. Amino acid sequence: CACGRQGFSYEQYF.

This clone came up a few times. The chain combines TRBV18 with TRBJ2-5; D not certain. V was pared by 4 bases and J by 4 bases, with 13 bases between. The V gene's germline CDR1 is KGHSH and CDR2 LQKENI. The CDR3 extends over 14 amino acids. For the CDR3, the DNA is TGTGCCAGCTCACTAGAACCATGGGCAGAGACCCAGTACTTC. It is translated as CASSLEPWAETQYF.

In nucleotides, the CDR3 is TGTGCCAGCAGCTTAGTGGGTAGCGGGGGGGCTGGAGTAGCCTACGAGCAGTACTTC. As protein: CASSLVGSGGAGVAYEQYF. The chain has TRBV7-2 and TRBJ2-7; 11 positions match TRBD2. The CDR3 totals 19 residues. Trimming took 1 base from V and 2 from J; bases not matched to a gene: 13. Per the germline V gene, CDR1 is SGHTA and CDR2 is FQGNSA. The variable domain in full, with the rest retrieved from reference TRBV7-2 and TRBJ2-7, is GAGVSQSPSNKVTEKGKDVELRCDPISGHTALYWYRQSLGQGLEFLIYFQGNSAPDKSGLPSDRFSAERTGGSVSTLTIQRTQQEDSAVYLCASSLVGSGGAGVAYEQYFGPGTRLTVT.

The genes are TRBV25-1 and TRBJ2-2, with unresolved D. V dropped 7 bases and J dropped 0 bases, with 6 bases sitting between them. CDR1 and CDR2 from the germline V gene are MGHDK and SYGVNS. CDR3 length: 13 residues. The CDR3 sequence is CASTPANTGELFF. The CDR3 coding sequence is TGTGCCAGCACCCCAGCGAACACCGGGGAGCTGTTTTTT.

The J gene is TRBJ2-3, the V gene TRBV5-1; D might be TRBD1 (6 bases). The V end lost 2 bases, the J end lost 5 bases, and 12 bases lay between the germline ends. The length of the CDR3 is 14 residues. Germline loops: CDR1 SGHRS, CDR2 YFSETQ. Here the CDR3 reads CASSFGRTEDTQYF. As DNA, the CDR3 is TGCGCCAGCAGCTTCGGCCGGACAGAAGATACGCAGTATTTT.

This clone was picked up a small number of times. Here the CDR3 DNA reads TGTGCCAGCAGTTACTCGTTCGGACAGGGTATCCACGAGCAGTACTTC. Translating it yields CASSYSFGQGIHEQYF. This rearrangement joins TRBV6-5 to TRBJ2-7, with 8 bases fitting TRBD1. Germline V gene sequence: CDR1 MNHEY, CDR2 SVGAGI. The CDR3 consists of 16 residues. J gave up 5 bases and V 0 bases, and 9 bases lay outside the gene matches.

This clone turned up a few times. As DNA, the CDR3 is TGTGCCAGCACATCGGTCAGGAGGAATTCACCCCTCCACTTT. Protein: CASTSVRRNSPLHF. The chain joins TRBV27 to TRBJ1-6; D is unclear. Germline CDR1 and CDR2: MNHEY and SMNVEV (reference sequence). V was trimmed by 7 bases and J by 7 bases, leaving 14 bases between them. The CDR3 is made up of 14 amino acids.

CDR3 in amino acids: CASRDRSYEQYF. Written as DNA, the CDR3 is TGTGCCAGCAGGGACAGATCCTACGAGCAGTACTTC. This chain joins TRBV6-6 and TRBJ2-7; D perhaps matches TRBD1 (6 bases). Germline CDR1 reads MNHNY; CDR2 reads SVGAGI (reference sequence). This CDR3 has 12 residues. V dropped 6 bases and J dropped 1 base, with 7 bases sitting between them.

This chain joins TRBV30 and TRBJ2-2, with 8 bases aligning to TRBD1. J gave up 6 bases and V 3 bases, and 9 bases lay outside the gene matches. This CDR3 is 15 amino acids long. Germline V gives CDR1 GTSNPN, CDR2 SVGIG (reference sequence). The CDR3 nucleotides read TGTGCCTGGAGCGACCTGGGACAGGCGGCCGGGGAGCTGTTTTTT. It specifies CAWSDLGQAAGELFF.

The V and J genes are TRBV7-8 and TRBJ2-5; D might be TRBD1 (6 bases). In germline, CDR1 is SGHVS, CDR2 FQNEAQ. The CDR3 length is 15 residues. Trimming stripped 6 bases from V and 5 bases from J, with 19 bases between. This CDR3 is CASRSINRVGETQYF. The CDR3, as DNA: TGTGCCAGCAGGTCCATTAACAGGGTTGGGGAGACCCAGTACTTC.

There are a few counts of this clone. At the DNA level, this CDR3 is encoded by other sequences in the same sample as well. The J gene is TRBJ1-3, the V gene TRBV9; D is unresolved. Germline CDR1 SGDLS, CDR2 YYNGEE. The V end was cut by 0 bases, the J end by 4 bases, with 5 bases between. The CDR3 contains 13 residues. The CDR3 DNA reads as TGTGCCAGCAGCGTAGGCCAGGGAAACACCATATATTTT. The encoded protein is CASSVGQGNTIYF.

This clone was observed a handful of times. V and J are TRBV13 and TRBJ2-7; 9 bases align to TRBD1. Looked up from germline, CDR1 is PRHDT and CDR2 is FYEKMQ (reference sequence). The CDR3 covers 16 residues. With V trimmed by 6 bases and J by 1 base, 10 bases remained unmatched. The CDR3 nucleotides are TGTGCCAGCAGTTTCATTGGACAGGGGAATTCCTACGAGCAGTACTTC. Translating gives CASSFIGQGNSYEQYF.

The CDR3 loop is CASSQDRRGAKNIQYF. The CDR3 DNA reads as TGCGCCAGCAGCCAAGATCGGCGAGGGGCCAAAAACATTCAGTACTTC. The chain joins TRBV4-1 to TRBJ2-4, with a tentative D call TRBD2 (5 bases). The CDR3 is 16 amino acids. Germline V lookup: CDR1 MGHRA, CDR2 YSYEKL. The V end was cut by 0 bases, the J end by 1 base, with 10 bases between.

This clone was seen a few times. The chain is built from TRBV18 and TRBJ1-4, with a weak D call TRBD1 (6 bases). V lost 3 bases to trimming and J lost 8 bases, with 10 bases between them. The CDR3 runs 13 residues. Germline V gene data show CDR1 as KGHSH and CDR2 as LQKENI. In DNA, the CDR3 is TGTGCCAGCTCACCCAGGGGCGGCGAAAAACTGTTTTTT. Protein product: CASSPRGGEKLFF.

This sequence joins TRBV7-2 and TRBJ2-3, with TRBD1 as a possible D gene (5 bases). V lost 1 base and J 4 bases, leaving 9 bases between the germline ends. Germline CDR1 is SGHTA and CDR2 is FQGNSA. CDR3 length: 14 residues. CDR3 loop: CASSLGWGPDTQYF. In DNA, the CDR3 is TGTGCCAGCAGCTTAGGGTGGGGCCCAGATACGCAGTATTTT.

This chain links TRBV5-5 with TRBJ1-2; no definite D call. Germline V gene sequence: CDR1 SGHKS, CDR2 YYEKEE (reference sequence). The CDR3 is 16 amino acids. The germline V and J ends were trimmed by 0 bases and 4 bases, with 16 bases remaining between them. The CDR3 here is CASSLVQTFDFYGYTF. CDR3 bases: TGTGCCAGCAGCTTGGTCCAGACTTTCGACTTCTATGGCTACACCTTC.

The chain links TRBV6-1 to TRBJ2-3; weak D call: TRBD2 (7 bases). Germline lookup yields CDR1 MNHNS and CDR2 SASEGT. This CDR3 is built from 14 residues. Trimming cost V 8 bases and J 5 bases, with 17 bases left between them. CDR3 in DNA: TGTGCCAGCGCAGAGGGGGGGGCGGTAGATACGCAGTATTTT. Protein: CASAEGGAVDTQYF.

CDR3 sequence reads: CASSFNDRGASGYTF. The CDR3 region has the DNA TGTGCCAGCAGCTTTAACGACAGGGGTGCGAGTGGCTACACCTTC. J is TRBJ1-2 and V is TRBV7-9; TRBD1 agrees at 8 bases. The trim removed 3 bases at V and 7 bases at J, leaving 10 bases unmatched. Germline V gene lookup returns CDR1 SEHNR and CDR2 FQNEAQ (reference sequence). The CDR3 has 15 residues.